The sequence of this T cell receptor beta chain was determined in a study of CD8+CD57+ T cells in acquired aplastic anemia. The TCR beta profiling, which covered VDJ combination and CDR3 sequence, was carried out using genomic DNA as the template. TCRdb called the reads again in MiXCR, with one record for every CDR3 protein. The sample has about 160,000 distinct CDR3 sequences; more than 45% are singletons. Findings of the study overall: Found in both controls and patients were approximately 29 CD8+ CDR3 sequences. The study found no significant CD8+ Simpson's diversity difference between patients and controls.

Patients selected for sequencing had displayed CD8+CD57+ cell expansion by flow cytometry. V dropped 4 bases and J dropped 7 bases, with 13 bases sitting between them. In germline, CDR1 is SNHLY, CDR2 FYNNEI. This CDR3 region has 13 residues. This clonotype was seen repeatedly, ten times or more. Its antigen is currently unknown. The chain uses TRBV2 and TRBJ1-2; weak D call: TRBD1 (6 bases). The receptor's source is a human donor with aplastic anemia. Sequencing used sorted CD4+, CD8+, or CD8+CD57+ T cells (not recorded which) from PBMCs. The DNA of the CDR3 is TGTGCCAGCAGTGGGACAGTAACGGGTGGCTACACCTTC. Protein: CASSGTVTGGYTF.